The 13 T cell receptor beta chains given below trace back to one sample, sequenced in a study of T cells in tuberculosis. Profiling relied on immunoSEQ multiplex PCR, and the TCRdb table lists in-frame clones only, not all of them. Among 25,000 to 35,000 clones listed, 95% were seen once. The sequenced sample consisted of PBMCs. The receptor set was obtained from a donor between 10 and 35 years old with latent tuberculosis or without tuberculosis infection.

The DNA of the CDR3 is TGTGCCAGCAGCTTGAACAGGGGATTCACAGATACGCAGTATTTT. Protein product: CASSLNRGFTDTQYF. The V gene is TRBV5-4, the J gene TRBJ2-3; TRBD1 matches 7 bases. CDR3 length: 15 amino acids. CDR1 and CDR2 from the germline V gene are SGHNT and YYREEE (reference sequence). With V trimmed by 1 base and J by 2 bases, 4 bases remained unmatched. Supplemented by reference TRBV5-4 and TRBJ2-3, the full variable domain reads ETGVTQSPTHLIKTRGQQVTLRCSSQSGHNTVSWYQQALGQGPQFIFQYYREEENGRGNFPPRFSGLQFPNYSSELNVNALELDDSALYLCASSLNRGFTDTQYFGPGTRLTVL.

J is TRBJ2-2 and V is TRBV29-1; tentatively, D is TRBD1 (5 bases). CDR1 and CDR2 from the germline V gene are SQVTM and ANQGSEA. The CDR3 consists of 13 residues. Trimming took 4 bases from V and 7 from J, leaving 13 bases between them. This chain's CDR3 is CSVVSRAGGELFF. CDR3 DNA sequence: TGCAGCGTTGTTAGCAGGGCAGGCGGGGAGCTGTTTTTT.

The DNA of the CDR3 is TGTGCCAGCAGTTACGGCCAGGACTATGGCTACACCTTC. Protein sequence: CASSYGQDYGYTF. This chain uses TRBV25-1 with TRBJ1-2; no clear D gene. From germline, CDR1 is MGHDK and CDR2 SYGVNS. The V gene lost 5 bases and the J gene lost 3 bases, with 10 bases spanning the gap. The CDR3 runs 13 residues.

This sequence joins TRBV29-1 and TRBJ1-1; D is possibly TRBD1 (6 bases). Germline V gives CDR1 SQVTM, CDR2 ANQGSEA. There are 11 residues in the CDR3. Trimming shortened V by 6 bases and J by 7 bases, and 12 bases separated the two germline ends. The CDR3 reads CSVGGGVEAFF. In DNA, the CDR3 is TGCAGCGTCGGGGGGGGCGTTGAAGCTTTCTTT.

The rearrangement uses TRBV27 and TRBJ2-7; D is perhaps TRBD2 (6 bases). Trimming took 6 bases from V and 4 from J, leaving 10 bases between them. Germline CDR1 reads MNHEY; CDR2 reads SMNVEV (reference sequence). The CDR3 sequence is 12 residues long. DNA for the CDR3: TGTGCCAGCAGAACGGGACTTTACGAGCAGTACTTC. Amino acid sequence: CASRTGLYEQYF.

This rearrangement joins TRBV10-1 to TRBJ2-7, with a possible D match to TRBD2 (6 bases). CDR1 is WNHNN and CDR2 is SYGVQD in the germline V gene (reference sequence). The CDR3 loop spans 13 amino acids. The germline V and J ends were trimmed by 2 bases and 5 bases, with 10 bases remaining between them. CDR3 sequence: CASSESGWNEQYF. The CDR3 region has the DNA TGCGCCAGCAGTGAGAGCGGGTGGAACGAGCAGTACTTC.

This clone was seen a single time. V usage is TRBV7-9 and J usage is TRBJ2-3; a possible D gene is TRBD1 (6 bases). The V end was cut by 7 bases, the J end by 5 bases, with 13 bases between. CDR1 SEHNR and CDR2 FQNEAQ come from the germline V gene (reference sequence). The CDR3 is 13 residues long. The CDR3: CASKGQSKDTQYF. The CDR3 region has the DNA TGTGCCAGCAAAGGACAGTCCAAAGATACGCAGTATTTT.

This chain connects TRBV18 to TRBJ2-3; 8 nucleotides line up with TRBD2. This CDR3 has 15 residues. Trimming removed 2 bases from V and 4 bases from J; junction bases left unmatched: 5. Per germline, CDR1 KGHSH and CDR2 LQKENI. CDR3 in amino acids: CASSPISGNADTQYF. CDR3 DNA sequence: TGTGCCAGCTCACCAATTAGCGGGAACGCAGATACGCAGTATTTT.

The genes are TRBV19 and TRBJ2-5; 7 positions agree with TRBD1. Germline loops: CDR1 LNHDA, CDR2 SQIVND (reference sequence). The junction had 9 bases not matched to a gene; V was cut back by 9 bases and J by 5 bases. This CDR3 is built from 13 residues. The CDR3 here is CASQTGLGETQYF. In DNA form, the CDR3 reads TGTGCCAGCCAGACAGGGTTGGGGGAGACCCAGTACTTC.

This chain joins TRBV19 and TRBJ1-1; TRBD1 matches 10 bases. Germline V gives CDR1 LNHDA, CDR2 SQIVND (reference sequence). Trimming took 3 bases from V and 3 from J; bases not matched to a gene: 7. The CDR3 has 16 amino acids. The CDR3 spells CASSIPPDRGDTEAFF. The CDR3 nucleotides read TGTGCCAGTAGTATTCCACCGGACAGGGGGGACACTGAAGCTTTCTTT. The full variable domain, its missing parts supplied by reference TRBV19 and TRBJ1-1, is DGGITQSPKYLFRKEGQNVTLSCEQNLNHDAMYWYRQDPGQGLRLIYYSQIVNDFQKGDIAEGYSVSREKKESFPLTVTSAQKNPTAFYLCASSIPPDRGDTEAFFGQGTRLTVV.

The chain couples TRBV15 to TRBJ2-5, with 8 bases that match TRBD1. The V gene end was trimmed by 1 base and the J gene end by 6 bases; junction bases not matched to a gene: 10. Germline lookup yields CDR1 LNHNV and CDR2 YYDKDF (reference sequence). This CDR3 contains 16 residues. Written as DNA, the CDR3 is TGTGCCACCAGCAGAGGTACCGGACAGGGCGGAAAGACCCAGTACTTC. Its translation is CATSRGTGQGGKTQYF. The whole variable domain, remainder taken from reference TRBV15 and TRBJ2-5, is DAMVIQNPRYQVTQFGKPVTLSCSQTLNHNVMYWYQQKSSQAPKLLFHYYDKDFNNEADTPDNFQSRRPNTSFCFLDIRSPGLGDTAMYLCATSRGTGQGGKTQYFGPGTRLLVL.

The genes are TRBV27 and TRBJ2-7; TRBD2 agrees at 12 bases. Trimming removed 6 bases from V and 0 bases from J; junction bases left unmatched: 9. Germline CDR1 MNHEY, CDR2 SMNVEV (reference sequence). The CDR3 has 17 residues. Here the CDR3 reads CASRPTSGSQGSYEQYF. In nucleotides, the CDR3 is TGTGCCAGCAGGCCGACTAGCGGGAGTCAGGGCTCCTACGAGCAGTACTTC.

The chain couples TRBV30 to TRBJ1-2, with TRBD1 matching 7 bases. Germline CDR1 and CDR2: GTSNPN and SVGIG (reference sequence). The CDR3 extends over 17 amino acids. After removal of 5 bases from V and 2 bases from J, the junction contained 17 bases not matched to a gene. CDR3 amino acids: CAWAGRLGTDENYGYTF. The CDR3 DNA reads as TGTGCCTGGGCTGGAAGACTTGGGACAGATGAAAACTATGGCTACACCTTC.